The sequence of this TCR beta chain was determined in a study of CD8 T cells in ankylosing spondylitis. With respect to this clonotype: As yet, its antigen is unknown.

Overall study results and limits: It was reported that disease-linked clones were significantly enriched in matched ankylosing spondylitis synovial fluid. What seemed typical of ankylosing spondylitis blood was a TCR beta motif built from about eight highly homologous variants.

MiXCR, applied by TCRdb to the 5' RACE reads, yields one record per CDR3 protein. The sample lists about 400,000 distinct CDR3 sequences; 20% to 25% were seen once. The CDR3 length is 14 residues. Germline lookup yields CDR1 SQVTM and CDR2 ANQGSEA. The trim removed 6 bases at V and 2 bases at J, leaving 2 bases unmatched. The clonotype was recovered from a male donor with ankylosing spondylitis or in good health (not recorded which). Sequenced: blood, either unsorted or a sorted T cell fraction (not recorded which). This chain joins TRBV29-1 and TRBJ1-6, with 9 bases fitting TRBD1. The DNA of the CDR3 is TGCAGCGTCCGGGACAGGGCCTATAATTCACCCCTCCACTTT. Its translation: CSVRDRAYNSPLHF.